This TCR beta chain was identified during a study of blood T cell repertoires in COVID-19. The assay was immunoSEQ multiplex PCR, and TCRdb's table has in-frame clones only and misses some. Of roughly 110,000 clones detected, approximately 78% appear once; the ten largest clones hold roughly 7.7%. V was cut by 5 bases and J by 0 bases, with 14 bases left in between. The CDR3 totals 16 residues. Germline CDR1 and CDR2: SNHLY and FYNNEI. The chain recombines TRBV2 with TRBJ1-3, with D perhaps matching TRBD1 (6 bases). Sample: peripheral blood. This TCR was sampled from a man aged 65-85 years with acute or convalescent COVID-19. The CDR3 loop reads CASSSVGTNSGNTIYF. The CDR3 DNA follows: TGTGCCAGCAGTAGTGTTGGGACAAACTCTGGAAACACCATATATTTT.